This T cell receptor (beta chain) was captured by sequencing in a study of PD-1 blockade in classical Hodgkin lymphoma (TCRdb year 2020). As for the study more broadly: A peripheral blood immune signature of response to PD-1 blockade in classical Hodgkin lymphoma was defined using TCR beta sequencing and CyTOF. General study outcomes and caveats: The study was restricted to a single clinical trial cohort, and the causes of repertoire differences, possibly disease activity or prior therapy, were left undefined. Baseline TCR diversity was reported to be lower in newly diagnosed patients than in healthy donors and to be lower still in relapsed/refractory patients.

CDR3 length: 12 amino acids, cysteine to phenylalanine. Only the CDR3 DNA stays, 36 bases, in frame from base 1. V was cut back by 10 bases and J by 4 bases, leaving a gap of 13 bases between them. Via the germline V gene, CDR1 is ENHRY and CDR2 SYGVKD. With respect to this clone: Its antigen target is currently unknown. No clone much larger than this one lies a single base away; base qualities are absent.

Taken with the paper, the label for time point translates to: newly diagnosed, previously untreated cHL patient sample. PBMCs from patients with newly diagnosed, previously untreated classical Hodgkin lymphoma were sequenced as a comparison group for the relapsed/refractory trial patients. Peripheral blood was collected in 8 mL Vacutainer Cell Preparation Tubes, from which PBMCs were isolated by centrifugation and then cryopreserved. Genomic DNA was extracted with the Qiagen DNeasy kit from unsorted PBMCs and from negatively selected CD4+ and CD8+ fractions. TCR beta CDR3 regions were amplified by immunoSEQ multiplex PCR using primers annealing to V and J segments. A synthetic immune receptor repertoire was used to minimize amplification bias, and any remaining bias was removed computationally after sequencing. The authors' analysis ran thus. Custom Python scripts were used to quantify repertoire diversity as the Shannon entropy index. The unsorted, CD4+ and CD8+ repertoires were each analyzed separately, with the exception of combined analyses, where CD4+ and CD8+ sequences were merged in silico. In TCRdb, the immuneACCESS table is reduced to in-frame sequences with V and J assigned. These tables do not hold every clone; where another copy was compared, an unresolved V gene accounts for under half, and the others remain unexplained. V and J calls and clone size come straight from that table; D and trimming were deduced from the DNA. In all, the sample holds roughly 32,000 clones, and around 94% of those were seen once. The ten largest clones represent about 2.3% of the sample.

The material sequenced was peripheral blood mononuclear cells (PBMCs). The sequence links TRBV10-3 to TRBJ1-2; matching of 5 bases hints at TRBD1 as the D gene. The source is a human donor with classical Hodgkin lymphoma. The CDR3 in this case is CASLGAAYGYTF. The nucleotide sequence is given as TGTGCCAGCCTCGGGGCCGCCTATGGCTACACCTTC.